This TCR beta chain stems from a study of T cell repertoires in cytomegalovirus infection. The wider study: Peptides in the study included HLA-C-restricted and HLA-B-restricted CMV epitopes. Shared public TCR beta signatures pointed to both CMV infection and a matching HLA type.

TCRdb re-analysed the reads in MiXCR, keeping a single row per CDR3 protein. The table lists under 500,000 distinct CDR3 sequences, about 42% of them singletons. Trimming cost V 3 bases and J 6 bases, with 9 bases left between them. Germline CDR1 LGHNA, CDR2 YSLEER. The CDR3 runs to 13 residues. A note on this clonotype: Its specificity is not known.

Study observations and caveats: Dominant in the ex vivo response were TCR beta clonotypes restricted by HLA-C and specific for CMV.

The specimen comprised cultured PBMCs, sampled from culture after CMV antigen stimulation. The chain has TRBV4-3 and TRBJ2-4; D possibly matches TRBD1 or TRBD2 (6 bases each). This receptor was obtained from a human donor in good health (CMV status not recorded). Some clones in this sample may be carry-over from other donors' samples. The CDR3 DNA reads as TGCGCCAGCAGCCAGGAGGGGGGAAACATTCAGTACTTC. It is translated as CASSQEGGNIQYF.